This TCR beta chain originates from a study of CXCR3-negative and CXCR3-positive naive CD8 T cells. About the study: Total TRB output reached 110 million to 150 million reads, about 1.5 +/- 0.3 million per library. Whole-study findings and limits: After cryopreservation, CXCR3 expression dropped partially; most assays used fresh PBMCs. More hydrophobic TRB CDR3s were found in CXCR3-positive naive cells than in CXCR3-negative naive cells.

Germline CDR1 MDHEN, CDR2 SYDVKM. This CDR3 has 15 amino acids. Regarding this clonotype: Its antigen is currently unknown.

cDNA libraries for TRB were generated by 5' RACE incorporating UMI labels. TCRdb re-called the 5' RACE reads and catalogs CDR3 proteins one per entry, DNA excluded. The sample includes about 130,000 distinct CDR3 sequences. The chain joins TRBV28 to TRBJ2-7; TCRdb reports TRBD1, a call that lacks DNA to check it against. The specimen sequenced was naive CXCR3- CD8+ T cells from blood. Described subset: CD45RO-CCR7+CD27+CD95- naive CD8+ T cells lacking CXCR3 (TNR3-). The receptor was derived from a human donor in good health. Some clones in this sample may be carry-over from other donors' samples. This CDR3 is CASSFSVGQSYEQYF.